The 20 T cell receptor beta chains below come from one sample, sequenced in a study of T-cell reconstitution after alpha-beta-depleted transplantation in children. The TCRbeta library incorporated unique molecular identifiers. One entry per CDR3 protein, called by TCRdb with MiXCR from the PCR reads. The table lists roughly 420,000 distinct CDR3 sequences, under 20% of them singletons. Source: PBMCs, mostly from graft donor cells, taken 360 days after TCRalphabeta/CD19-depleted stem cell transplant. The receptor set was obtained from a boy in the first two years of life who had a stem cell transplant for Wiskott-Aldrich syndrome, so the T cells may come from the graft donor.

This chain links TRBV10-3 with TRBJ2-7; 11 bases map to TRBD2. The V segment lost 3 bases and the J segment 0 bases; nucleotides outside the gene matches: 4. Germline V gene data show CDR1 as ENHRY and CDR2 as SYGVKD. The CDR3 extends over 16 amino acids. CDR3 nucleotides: TGTGCCATCAGTGATTGGGGACTAGCGGCCTCCTACGAGCAGTACTTC. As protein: CAISDWGLAASYEQYF.

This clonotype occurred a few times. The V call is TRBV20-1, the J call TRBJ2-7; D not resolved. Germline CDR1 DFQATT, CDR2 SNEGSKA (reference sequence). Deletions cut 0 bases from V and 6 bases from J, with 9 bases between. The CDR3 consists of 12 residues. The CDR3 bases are TGCAGTGCTAGAGATCGGAAGAGCGAGCAGTACTTC. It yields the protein CSARDRKSEQYF.

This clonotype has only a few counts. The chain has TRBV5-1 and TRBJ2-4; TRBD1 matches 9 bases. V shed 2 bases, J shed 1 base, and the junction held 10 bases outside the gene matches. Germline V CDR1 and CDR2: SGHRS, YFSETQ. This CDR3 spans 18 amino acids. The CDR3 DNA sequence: TGCGCCAGCAGCTTACGGACAGGGGAGTCGACGGCCAAAAACATTCAGTACTTC. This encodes CASSLRTGESTAKNIQYF.

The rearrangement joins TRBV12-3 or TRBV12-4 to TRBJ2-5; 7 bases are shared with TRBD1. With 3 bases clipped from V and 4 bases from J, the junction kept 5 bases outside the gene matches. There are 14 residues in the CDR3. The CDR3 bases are TGTGCCAGCAGTTTTGGGAACAGGGGAGAGACCCAGTACTTC. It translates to CASSFGNRGETQYF.

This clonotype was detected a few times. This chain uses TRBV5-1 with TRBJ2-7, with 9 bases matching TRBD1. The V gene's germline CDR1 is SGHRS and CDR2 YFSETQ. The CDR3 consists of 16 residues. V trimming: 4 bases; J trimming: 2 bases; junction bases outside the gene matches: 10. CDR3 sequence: CASSPDPGQGPYEQYF. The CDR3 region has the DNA TGCGCCAGCAGCCCGGACCCGGGACAGGGACCCTACGAGCAGTACTTC.

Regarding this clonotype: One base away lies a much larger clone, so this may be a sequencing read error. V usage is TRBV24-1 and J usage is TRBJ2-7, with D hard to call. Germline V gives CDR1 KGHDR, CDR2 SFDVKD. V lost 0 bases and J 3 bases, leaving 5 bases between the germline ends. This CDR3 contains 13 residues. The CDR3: CATSDLGGYEQYF. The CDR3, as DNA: TGTGCCACCAGTGATTTGGGCGGCTACGAGCAGTACTTC.

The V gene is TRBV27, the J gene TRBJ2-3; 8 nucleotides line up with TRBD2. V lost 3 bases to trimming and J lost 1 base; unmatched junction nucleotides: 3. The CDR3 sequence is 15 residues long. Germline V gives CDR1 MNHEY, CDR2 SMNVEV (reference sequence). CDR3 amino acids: CASSFQAGGTDTQYF. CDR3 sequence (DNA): TGTGCCAGCAGTTTCCAAGCGGGAGGCACAGATACGCAGTATTTT.

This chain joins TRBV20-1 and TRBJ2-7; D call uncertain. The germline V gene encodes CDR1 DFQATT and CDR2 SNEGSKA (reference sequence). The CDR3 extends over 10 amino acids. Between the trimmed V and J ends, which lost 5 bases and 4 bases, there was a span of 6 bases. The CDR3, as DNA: TGCAGTGCTGGGTGTTACGAGCAGTACTTC. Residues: CSAGCYEQYF.

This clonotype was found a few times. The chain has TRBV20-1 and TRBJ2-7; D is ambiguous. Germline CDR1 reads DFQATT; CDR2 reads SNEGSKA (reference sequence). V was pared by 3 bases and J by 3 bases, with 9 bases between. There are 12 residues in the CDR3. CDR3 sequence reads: CSASSLGYEQYF. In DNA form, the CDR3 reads TGCAGTGCTAGTTCCCTAGGCTACGAGCAGTACTTC.

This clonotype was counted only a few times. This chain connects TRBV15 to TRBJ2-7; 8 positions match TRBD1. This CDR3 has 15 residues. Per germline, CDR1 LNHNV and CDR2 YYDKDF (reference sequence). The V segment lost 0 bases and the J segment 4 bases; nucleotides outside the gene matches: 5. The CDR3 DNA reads TGTGCCACCAGCAGAGAACCCAACAGGGGGTACGAGCAGTACTTC. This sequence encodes CATSREPNRGYEQYF.

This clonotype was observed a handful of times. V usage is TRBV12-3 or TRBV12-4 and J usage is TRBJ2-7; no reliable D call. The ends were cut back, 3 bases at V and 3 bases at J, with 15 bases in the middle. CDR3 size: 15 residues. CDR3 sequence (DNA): TGTGCCAGCAGTTTCAGAACCCATGGGCTCTACGAGCAGTACTTC. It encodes CASSFRTHGLYEQYF.

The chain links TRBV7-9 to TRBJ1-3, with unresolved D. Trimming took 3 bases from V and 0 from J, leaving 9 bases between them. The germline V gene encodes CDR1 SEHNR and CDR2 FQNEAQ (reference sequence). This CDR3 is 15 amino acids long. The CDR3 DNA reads TGTGCCAGCAGCTTTTCCGGGAGCTCTGGAAACACCATATATTTT. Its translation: CASSFSGSSGNTIYF.

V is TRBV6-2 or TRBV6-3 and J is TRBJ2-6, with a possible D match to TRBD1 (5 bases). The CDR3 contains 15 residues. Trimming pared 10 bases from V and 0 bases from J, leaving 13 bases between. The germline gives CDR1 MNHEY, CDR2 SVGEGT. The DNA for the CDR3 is TGTGCCACAAAACAGGCCATCTCTGGGGCCAACGTCCTGACTTTC. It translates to CATKQAISGANVLTF.

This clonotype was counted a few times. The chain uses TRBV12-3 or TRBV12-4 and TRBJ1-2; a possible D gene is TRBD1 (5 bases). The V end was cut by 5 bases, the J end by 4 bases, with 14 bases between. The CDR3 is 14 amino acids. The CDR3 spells CASSLRGVPYGYTF. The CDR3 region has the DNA TGTGCCAGCAGTCTGCGGGGGGTGCCCTATGGCTACACCTTC.

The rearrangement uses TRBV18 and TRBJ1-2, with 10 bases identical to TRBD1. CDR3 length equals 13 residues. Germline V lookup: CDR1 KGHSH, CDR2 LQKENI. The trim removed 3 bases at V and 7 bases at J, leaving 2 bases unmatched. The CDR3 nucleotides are TGTGCCAGCTCACCGGACAGGGGGTCTGGCTACACCTTC. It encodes CASSPDRGSGYTF.

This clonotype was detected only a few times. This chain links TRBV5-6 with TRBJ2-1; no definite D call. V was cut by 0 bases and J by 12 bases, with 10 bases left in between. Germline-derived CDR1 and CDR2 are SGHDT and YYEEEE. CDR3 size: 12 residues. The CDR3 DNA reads TGTGCCAGCAGCTTGGGGGTGTGGGGGCAGTTCTTC. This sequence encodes CASSLGVWGQFF.

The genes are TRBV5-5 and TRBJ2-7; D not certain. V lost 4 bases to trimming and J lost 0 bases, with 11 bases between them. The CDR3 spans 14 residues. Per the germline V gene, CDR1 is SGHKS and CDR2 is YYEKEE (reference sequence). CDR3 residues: CASSPLVLSYEQYF. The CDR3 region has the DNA TGTGCCAGCAGCCCTTTGGTTCTCTCCTACGAGCAGTACTTC.

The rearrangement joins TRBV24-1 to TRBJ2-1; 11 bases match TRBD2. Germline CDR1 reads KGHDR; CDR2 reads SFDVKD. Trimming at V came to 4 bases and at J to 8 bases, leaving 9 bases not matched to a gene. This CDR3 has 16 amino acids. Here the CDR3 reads CATSDLLAGDIDEQFF. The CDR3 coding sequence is TGTGCCACCAGTGACCTACTAGCGGGAGACATCGATGAGCAGTTCTTC.

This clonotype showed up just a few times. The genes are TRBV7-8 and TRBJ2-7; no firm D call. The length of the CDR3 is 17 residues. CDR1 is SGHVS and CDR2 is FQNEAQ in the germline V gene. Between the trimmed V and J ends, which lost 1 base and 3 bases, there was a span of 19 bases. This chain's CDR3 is CASSLVEHFSRGYEQYF. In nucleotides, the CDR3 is TGTGCCAGCAGCTTAGTGGAGCACTTCTCACGCGGCTACGAGCAGTACTTC. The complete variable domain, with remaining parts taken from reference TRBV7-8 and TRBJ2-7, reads GAGVSQSPRYKVAKRGQDVALRCDPISGHVSLFWYQQALGQGPEFLTYFQNEAQLDKSGLPSDRFFAERPEGSVSTLKIQRTQQEDSAVYLCASSLVEHFSRGYEQYFGPGTRLTVT.

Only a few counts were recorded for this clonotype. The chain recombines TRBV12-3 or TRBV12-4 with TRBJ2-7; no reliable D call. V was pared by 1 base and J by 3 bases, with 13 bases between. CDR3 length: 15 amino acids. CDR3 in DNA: TGTGCCAGCAGTTTAGAGTTCTGGCGGAACTACGAGCAGTACTTC. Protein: CASSLEFWRNYEQYF.